Listed below are T cell receptor beta chains from one sample, sequenced in a study of T-cell reconstitution after alpha-beta-depleted transplantation in children. Each CDR3 protein gets one entry after TCRdb re-called the PCR reads with MiXCR. The data contain 250,000 to 300,000 distinct CDR3 sequences, roughly 7.8% of them seen just once; the ten biggest clones take up about 8.2%. Sequencing used peripheral blood, obtained 360 days after TCRalphabeta/CD19-depleted stem cell transplant. Receptors were obtained from a female patient under 10 years old who had a stem cell transplant for Fanconi anemia, so the T cells may come from the graft donor. CDR3s include the opening cysteine and the closing phenylalanine or tryptophan. A D gene is named only where the DNA matches it firmly. Size values are once, few and many counts, or a class for expanded clones, and some rows have none.

v_gene,d_gene,j_gene,abundance,len,CDR3aa,CDR3nt
TRBV5-1,TRBD1,TRBJ2-3,many,15,CASSLTGGFADTQYF,TGCGCCAGCAGCTTAACAGGGGGCTTCGCAGATACGCAGTATTTT
TRBV10-3,TRBD1,TRBJ1-1,many,12,CAIGGGLDEAFF,TGTGCCATCGGAGGGGGCTTGGACGAAGCTTTCTTT
TRBV5-1,TRBD2,TRBJ2-3,few,16,CASSRPTSGSGDTQYF,TGCGCCAGCAGCCGCCCGACTAGCGGGTCGGGAGATACGCAGTATTTT
TRBV2,.,TRBJ2-5,few,15,CASSAEGARGETHYF,TGTGCCAGCAGTGCGGAGGGGGCAAGGGGGGAGACCCATTACTTC
TRBV27,TRBD2,TRBJ2-1,many,15,CASSLAGRSYNEQFF,TGTGCCAGCAGCCTAGCGGGGAGGTCCTACAATGAGCAGTTCTTC
TRBV6-5,TRBD2,TRBJ2-3,few,19,CASSYSSSVAGFSTDTQYF,TGTGCCAGCAGTTACTCGAGCTCGGTAGCGGGGTTTAGCACAGATACGCAGTATTTT
TRBV29-1,.,TRBJ1-1,many,15,CSVEGVDLRNTEAFF,TGCAGCGTTGAAGGTGTGGATTTACGGAACACTGAAGCTTTCTTT
TRBV14,TRBD2,TRBJ2-5,few,15,CASSQLAGGRKTQYF,TGTGCCAGCAGCCAGCTAGCGGGGGGCCGGAAGACCCAGTACTTC
TRBV5-4,.,TRBJ1-1,many,16,CASSSIPFTMNTEAFF,TGTGCCAGCAGCTCTATACCTTTTACCATGAACACTGAAGCTTTCTTT
TRBV12-3/TRBV12-4,.,TRBJ1-3,few,16,CASSLKQAISGNTIYF,TGTGCCAGCAGTTTAAAGCAGGCTATCTCTGGAAACACCATATATTTT
TRBV6-1,.,TRBJ2-5,.,15,CASSEQAGDQETQYF,TGTGCCAGCAGTGAACAGGCAGGGGACCAAGAGACCCAGTACTTC
TRBV6-2/TRBV6-3,.,TRBJ2-4,many,13,CASSYGLENIQYF,TGTGCCAGCAGTTACGGGCTCGAAAACATTCAGTACTTC
TRBV10-3,.,TRBJ1-1,many,18,CAISESLRGISPNTEAFF,TGTGCCATCAGTGAGTCGCTTCGGGGTATCTCCCCGAACACTGAAGCTTTCTTT
TRBV3-1,TRBD1,TRBJ2-1,.,15,CASSQNRGLVNEQFF,TGTGCCAGCAGCCAAAACAGGGGGCTGGTCAATGAGCAGTTCTTC
TRBV6-1,.,TRBJ1-3,few,15,CASRVQASSGNTIYF,TGTGCCAGCAGGGTACAGGCAAGCTCTGGAAACACCATATATTTT
TRBV20-1,.,TRBJ1-1,many,14,CSAREWRENTEAFF,TGCAGTGCTAGAGAGTGGAGGGAGAACACTGAAGCTTTCTTT
TRBV5-1,.,TRBJ2-4,many,15,CASSLSRGFKNIQYF,TGCGCCAGCAGCTTATCTAGGGGGTTCAAAAACATTCAGTACTTC
TRBV20-1,.,TRBJ1-1,.,14,CSARANGGDTEAFF,TGCAGTGCTAGAGCCAATGGAGGGGACACTGAAGCTTTCTTT
TRBV6-1,.,TRBJ2-7,.,15,CASSQPQGRIYEQYF,TGTGCCAGCAGCCAACCACAGGGGAGGATTTACGAGCAGTACTTC
TRBV5-5,.,TRBJ1-5,.,15,CASSLFFRTNQPQHF,TGTGCCAGCAGCTTGTTCTTTAGGACCAATCAGCCCCAGCATTTT
TRBV19,TRBD2,TRBJ2-7,.,15,CASSIRLAGLYEQYF,TGTGCCAGTAGCATTCGACTAGCGGGCTTATACGAGCAGTACTTC
TRBV6-1,.,TRBJ2-1,many,15,CASSPLPSSYNEQFF,TGTGCCAGCAGTCCCCTCCCGAGCTCCTACAATGAGCAGTTCTTC
TRBV18,TRBD1,TRBJ1-5,.,15,CASSPRHRGNQPQHF,TGTGCCAGCTCACCACGGCACAGGGGAAATCAGCCCCAGCATTTT
TRBV7-3,.,TRBJ2-1,many,16,CASSLNRVGSLNEQFF,TGTGCCAGCAGCTTAAATCGGGTGGGGTCCCTGAATGAGCAGTTCTTC
TRBV15,.,TRBJ2-7,many,15,CATSRDWGVAYEQYF,TGTGCCACCAGCAGAGATTGGGGAGTTGCCTACGAGCAGTACTTC
TRBV7-3,TRBD2,TRBJ2-1,few,15,CASSLGGGTHNEQFF,TGTGCCAGCAGCTTAGGGGGGGGGACCCACAATGAGCAGTTCTTC
TRBV9,.,TRBJ2-6,many,14,CASSVGGGANVLTF,TGTGCCAGCAGCGTAGGGGGGGGGGCCAACGTCCTGACTTTC
TRBV29-1,TRBD1,TRBJ1-1,many,15,CSVDSMTGANTEAFF,TGCAGCGTTGACAGTATGACAGGGGCGAACACTGAAGCTTTCTTT
TRBV23-1,.,TRBJ1-5,.,17,CASTTGRKTYSNQPQHF,TGCGCCAGCACCACGGGACGGAAAACTTATAGCAATCAGCCCCAGCATTTT
TRBV28,.,TRBJ2-5,many,15,CASSLFASQAETQYF,TGTGCCAGCAGTTTATTCGCCAGTCAGGCAGAGACCCAGTACTTC
TRBV6-2/TRBV6-3,.,TRBJ2-5,.,12,CASSYAGETQYF,TGTGCCAGCAGTTACGCGGGGGAGACCCAGTACTTC
TRBV21-1,.,TRBJ2-7,many,13,CASGAPKEYEQYF,TGTGCCAGCGGTGCCCCAAAGGAGTACGAGCAGTACTTC
TRBV20-1,TRBD1,TRBJ1-5,.,15,CSATWTGPNNQPQHF,TGCAGTGCCACCTGGACAGGCCCTAATAATCAGCCCCAGCATTTT
TRBV7-9,.,TRBJ2-3,many,17,CASSSLLGASILDTQYF,TGTGCCAGCAGCTCCCTTCTGGGGGCCTCCATTCTTGATACGCAGTATTTT
TRBV6-2/TRBV6-3,.,TRBJ1-2,many,11,CASMGVYGYTF,TGTGCCAGCATGGGAGTCTATGGCTACACCTTC
TRBV20-1,.,TRBJ1-1,.,15,CSARGWSVGNTEAFF,TGCAGTGCTAGAGGGTGGTCCGTCGGGAACACTGAAGCTTTCTTT
TRBV29-1,TRBD2,TRBJ2-1,.,12,CSTTSGSYEQFF,TGCAGCACGACTAGCGGGAGCTATGAGCAGTTCTTC
TRBV20-1,.,TRBJ2-3,many,15,CSALPRTKVADTQYF,TGCAGTGCCCTACCCCGGACCAAGGTGGCAGATACGCAGTATTTT
TRBV5-1,TRBD1,TRBJ2-7,many,14,CASSFRDRGDEQYF,TGCGCCAGCAGCTTCCGGGACAGGGGCGACGAGCAGTACTTC